The 22 T cell receptor beta chains listed next were all sequenced from one sample in a study of T cell repertoires in cytomegalovirus infection. TCRdb ran MiXCR on the reads and lists one entry per CDR3 protein. The table shows some 800,000 distinct CDR3 sequences, with almost 30% occurring only once. No antigens are known for them. This sample comprised cultured CD8+ T cells from PBMCs, obtained from culture after CMV antigen stimulation. The receptors derive from a human donor in good health (CMV status not recorded). Some clones in this sample may be carry-over from other donors' samples.

The genes are TRBV5-1 and TRBJ2-7; D not certain. The CDR3 consists of 15 residues. Germline V gives CDR1 SGHRS, CDR2 YFSETQ. V gave up 0 bases and J gave up 2 bases, with 12 bases separating them. CDR3 bases: TGCGCCAGCAGCTTGGAGGTGACACCGACCTACGAGCAGTACTTC. Protein product: CASSLEVTPTYEQYF.

The J gene is TRBJ2-2, the V gene TRBV5-4; TRBD1 or TRBD2 may be the D gene (5 bases each). The CDR3 loop spans 16 amino acids. V gave up 3 bases and J gave up 0 bases, with 12 bases separating them. The V gene's germline CDR1 is SGHNT and CDR2 YYREEE (reference sequence). CDR3 sequence: CASSWGFGSNTGELFF. DNA for the CDR3: TGTGCCAGCAGCTGGGGGTTCGGATCGAACACCGGGGAGCTGTTTTTT.

This clonotype turned up a few times. This chain joins TRBV7-6 and TRBJ2-7; D perhaps matches TRBD1 (5 bases). With 5 bases removed from V and 3 bases from J, the gap between germline ends came to 14 bases. The CDR3 runs 14 residues. Germline values: CDR1 SGHVS, CDR2 FNYEAQ. The CDR3 here is CASSHGQGGYEQYF. CDR3 bases: TGTGCCAGCAGCCACGGGCAGGGCGGCTACGAGCAGTACTTC.

The rearrangement uses TRBV6-6 and TRBJ2-5; 8 positions match TRBD1. CDR1 and CDR2 from the germline V gene are MNHNY and SVGAGI (reference sequence). The CDR3 length is 14 residues. With V trimmed by 2 bases and J by 4 bases, 3 bases remained unmatched. The CDR3 sequence is CASSYTTGVETQYF. The CDR3 DNA reads TGTGCCAGCAGTTACACGACAGGGGTAGAGACCCAGTACTTC.

V gene TRBV19 combines with J gene TRBJ2-7, with D unresolved. With 3 bases removed from V and 0 bases from J, the gap between germline ends came to 9 bases. The germline V gene has CDR1 LNHDA and CDR2 SQIVND (reference sequence). The CDR3 loop spans 14 amino acids. The CDR3 DNA follows: TGTGCCAGTAGTATGTTTGGCAGCTCCTACGAGCAGTACTTC. Protein sequence: CASSMFGSSYEQYF.

The chain recombines TRBV7-9 with TRBJ2-2, with D unresolved. CDR1 is SEHNR, CDR2 FQNEAQ, per germline (reference sequence). This CDR3 region has 10 residues. Trimming cost V 3 bases and J 13 bases, with 6 bases left between them. The CDR3 sequence: CASSFRSLFF. The CDR3, as DNA: TGTGCCAGCAGCTTTCGTTCGCTGTTTTTT.

This sequence joins TRBV7-6 and TRBJ1-2; D not certain. There are 19 residues in the CDR3. Trimming removed 1 base at V and 4 bases at J, with 25 bases between. The germline V gene encodes CDR1 SGHVS and CDR2 FNYEAQ. The CDR3 region is CASSLGAGRASRSIYGYTF. The CDR3 DNA sequence: TGTGCCAGCAGCTTAGGGGCAGGCCGTGCCTCTCGTAGCATCTATGGCTACACCTTC.

This chain connects TRBV27 to TRBJ2-2; tentative D call: TRBD2 (6 bases). From germline, CDR1 is MNHEY and CDR2 SMNVEV (reference sequence). CDR3 length: 15 amino acids. Trimming cost V 5 bases and J 5 bases, with 15 bases left between them. CDR3 coding DNA: TGTGCCAGCAGTGGAACCGGGACTCTGACCGGGGAGCTGTTTTTT. It translates to CASSGTGTLTGELFF.

In this sample, this clonotype turned up many times. The J gene is TRBJ2-3, the V gene TRBV12-3 or TRBV12-4, with 9 bases matching TRBD2. The trim removed 3 bases at V and 1 base at J, leaving 2 bases unmatched. CDR3 size: 15 residues. CDR3 region: CASSFPSGGTDTQYF. CDR3 DNA sequence: TGTGCCAGCAGTTTCCCTAGCGGGGGCACAGATACGCAGTATTTT.

The chain uses TRBV11-2 and TRBJ1-4, with a weak D call TRBD1 (6 bases). V lost 7 bases, J lost 7 bases, and 16 bases lay in between. Germline loops: CDR1 SGHAT, CDR2 FQNNGV. This CDR3 has 14 residues. CDR3 in DNA: TGTGCCAGCACCCAACAGGGAAGTTTTGAAAAACTGTTTTTT. This gives the protein CASTQQGSFEKLFF.

On this clonotype itself: A much more abundant neighbour one base away suggests this may be a read error. The V gene is TRBV7-8, the J gene TRBJ1-2; D is undetermined. The V gene's germline CDR1 is SGHVS and CDR2 FQNEAQ. CDR3 length equals 15 residues. Between the trimmed V and J ends, which lost 2 bases and 9 bases, there was a span of 19 bases. This CDR3 is CASSLIQASSYSYTF. The CDR3 bases are TGTGCCAGCAGCTTAATTCAGGCGTCCAGTTATAGCTACACCTTC.

In its sample, this clonotype was seen many times. This sequence joins TRBV7-6 and TRBJ2-3; the match to TRBD1 covers 9 bases. The V gene end was trimmed by 5 bases and the J gene end by 0 bases; junction bases not matched to a gene: 12. The CDR3 loop spans 18 amino acids. Germline assignment: CDR1 SGHVS and CDR2 FNYEAQ. CDR3 protein: CASSTGQGSLSSTDTQYF. The DNA of the CDR3 is TGTGCCAGCAGCACCGGACAGGGGAGTCTTTCTAGCACAGATACGCAGTATTTT.

This clonotype has more than one count but fewer than ten. This chain joins TRBV4-1 and TRBJ2-2; 10 bases align to TRBD1. Germline CDR1 MGHRA, CDR2 YSYEKL. The CDR3 contains 18 residues. V trimming: 1 base; J trimming: 7 bases; junction bases outside the gene matches: 12. DNA for the CDR3: TGCGCCAGCAGCCAAGGTCTGGGACAGGGGCCTCATGGCGGGGAGCTGTTTTTT. Encoded protein: CASSQGLGQGPHGGELFF.

This clonotype was seen just once. The chain couples TRBV29-1 to TRBJ2-6; D is possibly TRBD1 (6 bases). Between the trimmed V and J ends, which lost 7 bases and 0 bases, there was a span of 13 bases. The CDR3 totals 15 residues. Germline lookup yields CDR1 SQVTM and CDR2 ANQGSEA. CDR3 amino acids: CSARTASSGANVLTF. The CDR3 DNA is TGCAGCGCCCGGACAGCTAGCTCTGGGGCCAACGTCCTGACTTTC.

This clonotype has at least ten counts. The chain joins TRBV18 to TRBJ1-4; perhaps TRBD1 as D (5 bases). This CDR3 spans 15 amino acids. CDR1 and CDR2 from the germline V gene are KGHSH and LQKENI. Trimming took off 4 bases at V and 5 bases at J, with 14 bases between the two ends. The DNA for the CDR3 is TGTGCCAGCTCACAAACCGGGACGGAGAATGAAAAACTGTTTTTT. Translating it yields CASSQTGTENEKLFF.

This clonotype was counted ten times or more. The rearrangement links TRBV7-2 to TRBJ1-1; TRBD1 might be the D (6 bases). Trimming stripped 0 bases from V and 1 base from J, with 12 bases between. Germline CDR1 SGHTA, CDR2 FQGNSA. There are 16 residues in the CDR3. The CDR3, as DNA: TGTGCCAGCAGCTTAGCCTCCAGGGGCCAGAACACTGAAGCTTTCTTT. This encodes CASSLASRGQNTEAFF.

This rearrangement joins TRBV19 to TRBJ1-2; D is undetermined. Germline lookup yields CDR1 LNHDA and CDR2 SQIVND (reference sequence). The V and J ends lost 9 bases and 6 bases respectively, with 23 bases between them. The CDR3 totals 15 residues. Here the CDR3 DNA reads TGTGCCAGCGCCTGGCGAGAGGGCCCGCCGGATGGCTACACCTTC. Amino acids: CASAWREGPPDGYTF.

The gene calls are TRBV19 and TRBJ2-1; a weak D match, TRBD1 (6 bases). Trimming shortened V by 3 bases and J by 2 bases, and 11 bases separated the two germline ends. This CDR3 is built from 15 residues. Germline CDR1 reads LNHDA; CDR2 reads SQIVND (reference sequence). The CDR3 protein is CASSIEGDPYNEQFF. CDR3 DNA: TGTGCCAGTAGTATCGAGGGGGATCCCTACAATGAGCAGTTCTTC.

This clonotype appeared many times. The V and J genes are TRBV12-3 or TRBV12-4 and TRBJ2-5, with D possibly being TRBD2 (7 bases). V was trimmed by 3 bases and J by 5 bases, leaving 16 bases between them. This CDR3 has 15 amino acids. The CDR3 region has the DNA TGTGCCAGCAGTTTGAGGGGGGGGGGCTCGGAGACCCAGTACTTC. Amino acid sequence: CASSLRGGGSETQYF.

This clonotype was recorded a few times. The gene calls are TRBV19 and TRBJ1-2; 7 bases agree with TRBD1. Trimming took 5 bases from V and 6 from J; bases not matched to a gene: 6. The germline CDR1 and CDR2 sequences are LNHDA and SQIVND (reference sequence). The CDR3 length is 13 residues. CDR3 loop: CASSGTVFHGYTF. The CDR3 nucleotides read TGTGCCAGTAGTGGGACAGTGTTTCATGGCTACACCTTC.

Turning to this clonotype: A read error may account for a junction end that differs from germline. The rearrangement uses TRBV10-3 and TRBJ1-1, with no clear D. The CDR3 is made up of 13 amino acids. The germline CDR1 and CDR2 sequences are ENHRY and SYGVKD. The chain's CDR3 is CAITESLNTEAFF. CDR3 DNA: TGTGCCATCACTGAGTCCTTGAACACTGAAGCTTTCTTT.

This clonotype was seen ten or more times. The rearrangement links TRBV7-9 to TRBJ2-7, with D hard to call. The CDR3 has 15 residues. Trimming took 5 bases from V and 1 from J, leaving 15 bases between them. Germline V gene data show CDR1 as SEHNR and CDR2 as FQNEAQ (reference sequence). The CDR3 spells CASSQFTGSSYEQYF. CDR3 DNA: TGTGCCAGCAGCCAGTTTACCGGGTCATCCTACGAGCAGTACTTC.